The subject of this entry is one TCR beta chain. Amplification from RNA transcripts yielded the TCR beta CDR3 regions. First-round RT-PCR relied on HTBI primers, and a second-round multiplex PCR came next. TCRdb used MiXCR to reprocess the multiplex PCR reads, holding one entry per CDR3 protein. This table holds some 250,000 distinct CDR3 sequences, 45% found once. The data belong to a study of Graves' ophthalmopathy and Graves' hyperthyroidism. This CDR3 comprises 14 residues. V was pared by 6 bases and J by 1 base, with 7 bases between. The gene calls are TRBV12-3 or TRBV12-4 and TRBJ2-6; TRBD2 might be the D (5 bases). The material sequenced was peripheral blood. This TCR derives from an adult man with Graves' ophthalmopathy. The DNA of the CDR3 is TGTGCCAGCAGGCCGGGATCTGGGGCCAACGTCCTGACTTTC. This codes for CASRPGSGANVLTF.